Listed here are 4 T cell receptor beta chains from one sample, sequenced in a study of T cell repertoires in cytomegalovirus infection. No cognate antigen is known for these TCRs. TCRdb recomputed calls from the reads with MiXCR, one row per CDR3 protein. The sample carries about 830,000 distinct CDR3 sequences, approximately 32% recorded once. Sequenced here: cultured CD8+ T cells from PBMCs, sampled from culture after CMV antigen stimulation. These receptors all come from a human donor in good health (CMV status not recorded). Some clones in this sample may be carry-over from other donors' samples.

This clonotype was counted only a few times. The rearrangement uses TRBV20-1 and TRBJ1-1; TRBD1 is a possible D gene (6 bases). CDR3 size: 13 residues. V was shortened by 1 base and J by 7 bases, with 13 bases between the two germline ends. Germline lookup yields CDR1 DFQATT and CDR2 SNEGSKA (reference sequence). The CDR3: CSARAGGEDEAFF. CDR3 coding DNA: TGCAGTGCTAGAGCCGGGGGCGAGGATGAAGCTTTCTTT.

The CDR3 DNA is TGTGCCAGCACCTCGGTCCGCAACTATGGCTACACCTTC. Encoded protein: CASTSVRNYGYTF. The chain carries TRBV7-8 and TRBJ1-2, with no clear D. The CDR3 is 13 residues long. CDR1 and CDR2 from the germline V gene are SGHVS and FQNEAQ. V shed 7 bases and J shed 2 bases, with 11 bases lying between them.

This clonotype was seen only a few times. The rearrangement joins TRBV7-6 to TRBJ1-1; D unresolved. Deletions cut 4 bases from V and 0 bases from J, with 12 bases between. The CDR3 has 15 residues. Germline V gives CDR1 SGHVS, CDR2 FNYEAQ. The DNA for the CDR3 is TGTGCCAGCAGCTACTGGAAGGGCATGAACACTGAAGCTTTCTTT. Its translation is CASSYWKGMNTEAFF.

This clonotype was recorded a few times. The CDR3: CASRALGGNQPQHF. The DNA for the CDR3 is TGTGCCAGCAGAGCACTTGGAGGCAATCAGCCCCAGCATTTT. The rearrangement uses TRBV27 and TRBJ1-5; no firm D call. CDR1 MNHEY and CDR2 SMNVEV come from the germline V gene (reference sequence). V shed 6 bases and J shed 2 bases, with 11 bases lying between them. This CDR3 comprises 14 residues.